The T cell receptor beta chain under discussion was sequenced for a study of CD8 T cells in ankylosing spondylitis listed by TCRdb under 2017. Background on the whole study: The study set out to find disease-linked TCR variants by profiling T cell receptor beta repertoires in ankylosing spondylitis patients and healthy donors. The full study cohort was made up of 20 to 25 ankylosing spondylitis patients and roughly 98 healthy donors. Samples of peripheral blood were taken, and for ankylosing spondylitis patients, synovial fluid was collected as well. Study-wide conclusions, independent of this receptor: Blood from ankylosing spondylitis patients appeared to be characterized by a TCR beta motif composed of under 10 highly homologous amino acid variants. Some TCR beta motif variants had previously been reported in synovial fluid and blood of reactive arthritis patients, which suggested common disease-initiation mechanisms. The disease-linked clones were reported to be significantly enriched in matched synovial fluid samples from ankylosing spondylitis patients. The disease-linked clones had a CD8+ phenotype and were found at relatively low frequencies in peripheral blood.

These reads were obtained on an Illumina HiSeq 2500. Quantitative 5'-RACE with molecular barcodes was the method used to prepare the TCR beta libraries. On the study's bioinformatics: Disease-linked TCR variants were identified with a new computational method built on a probabilistic model of VDJ rearrangement. TCRdb reprocessed the public reads (quality trimming at Q25 with fastp, clone calling with MiXCR) and kept in-frame beta chains. Rows with one shared CDR3 protein collapse into an entry with the most common genes and DNA. The V and J calls reflect TCRdb's pipeline rather than the authors' work. In all, the sample holds 250,000 or so distinct CDR3 sequences, and over 15% of those were seen once. Clones ranked in the top ten supply approximately 32% of the sample. This clonotype has at least ten counts. Its target antigen remains unknown. Qualities for individual bases were not recorded, and no much larger clone is one base off.

V and J are truncated by 0 bases and 6 bases respectively, leaving an intervening sequence of 7 bases. The CDR3 goes from the cysteine to the phenylalanine over 13 residues. Just the 39-base CDR3 DNA is kept, in frame starting at base 1. From a lookup of the germline V gene, CDR1 and CDR2 are SGHDN and FVKESK. The sequencing input was blood, either unsorted or a sorted T cell fraction (not recorded which). The origin of this receptor is a male donor with ankylosing spondylitis or in good health (not recorded which). The sequence links TRBV14 to TRBJ2-3; the D gene remains uncertain. CDR3 reads: CASSQDSSDTQYF. The bases read TGTGCCAGCAGCCAAGATTCGTCGGATACGCAGTATTTT.